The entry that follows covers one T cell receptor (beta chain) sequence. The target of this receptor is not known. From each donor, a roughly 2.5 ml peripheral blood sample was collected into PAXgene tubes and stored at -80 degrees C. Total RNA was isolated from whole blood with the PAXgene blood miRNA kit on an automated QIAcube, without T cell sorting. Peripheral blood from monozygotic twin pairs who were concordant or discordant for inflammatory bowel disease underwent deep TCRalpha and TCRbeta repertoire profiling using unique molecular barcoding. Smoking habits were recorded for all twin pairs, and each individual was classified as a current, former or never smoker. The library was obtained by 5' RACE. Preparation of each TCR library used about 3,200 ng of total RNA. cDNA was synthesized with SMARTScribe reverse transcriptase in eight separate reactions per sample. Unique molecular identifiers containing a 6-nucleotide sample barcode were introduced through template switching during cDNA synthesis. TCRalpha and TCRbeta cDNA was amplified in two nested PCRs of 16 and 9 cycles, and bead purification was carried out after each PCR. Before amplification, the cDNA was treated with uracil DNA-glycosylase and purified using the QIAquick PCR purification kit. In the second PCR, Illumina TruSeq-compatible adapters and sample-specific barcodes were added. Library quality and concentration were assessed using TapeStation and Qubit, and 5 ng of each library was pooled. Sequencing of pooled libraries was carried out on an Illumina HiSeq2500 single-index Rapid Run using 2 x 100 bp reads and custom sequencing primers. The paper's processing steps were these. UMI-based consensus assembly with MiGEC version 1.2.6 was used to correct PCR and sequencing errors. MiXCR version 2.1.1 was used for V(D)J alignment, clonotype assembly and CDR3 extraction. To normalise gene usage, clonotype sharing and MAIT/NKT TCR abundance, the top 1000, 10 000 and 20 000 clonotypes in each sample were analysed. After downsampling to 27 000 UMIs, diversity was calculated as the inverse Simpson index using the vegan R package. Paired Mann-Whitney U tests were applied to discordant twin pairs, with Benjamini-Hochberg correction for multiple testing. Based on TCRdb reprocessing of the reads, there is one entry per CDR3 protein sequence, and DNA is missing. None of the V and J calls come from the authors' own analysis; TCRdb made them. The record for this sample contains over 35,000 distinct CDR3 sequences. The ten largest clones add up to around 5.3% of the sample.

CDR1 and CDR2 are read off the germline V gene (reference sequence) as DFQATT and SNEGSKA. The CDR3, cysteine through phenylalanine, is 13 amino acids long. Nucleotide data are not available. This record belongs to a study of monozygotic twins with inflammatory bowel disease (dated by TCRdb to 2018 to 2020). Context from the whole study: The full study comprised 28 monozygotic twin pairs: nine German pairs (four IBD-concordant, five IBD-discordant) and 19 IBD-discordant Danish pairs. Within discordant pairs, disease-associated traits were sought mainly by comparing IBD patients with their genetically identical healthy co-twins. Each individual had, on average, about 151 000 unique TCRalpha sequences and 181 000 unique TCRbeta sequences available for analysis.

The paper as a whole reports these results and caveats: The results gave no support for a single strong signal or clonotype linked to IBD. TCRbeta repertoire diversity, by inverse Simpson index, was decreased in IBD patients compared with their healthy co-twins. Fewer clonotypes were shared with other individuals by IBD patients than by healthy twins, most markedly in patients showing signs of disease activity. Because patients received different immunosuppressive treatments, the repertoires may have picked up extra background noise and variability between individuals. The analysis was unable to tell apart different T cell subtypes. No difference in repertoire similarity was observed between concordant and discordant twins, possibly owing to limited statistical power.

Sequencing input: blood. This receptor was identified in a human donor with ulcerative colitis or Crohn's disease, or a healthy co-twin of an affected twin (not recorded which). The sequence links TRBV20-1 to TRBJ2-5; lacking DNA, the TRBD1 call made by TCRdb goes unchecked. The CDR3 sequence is CSPYSAYEETQYF.